This entry describes one TCR beta chain. Its target is unknown. This CDR3 comprises 14 residues. The V gene lost 0 bases and the J gene lost 7 bases, with 13 bases spanning the gap. Germline lookup yields CDR1 SGHRS and CDR2 YFSETQ. The record originates from a study of OX40 agonist ivuxolimab in advanced cancers. Libraries were prepared by immunoSEQ multiplex PCR; TCRdb keeps only in-frame clonotypes and omits some of them. The sample lists approximately 60,000 clones, about 92% seen once, with 0.55% to 0.8% in the top ten. General study points: On average, CD8+ T cells showed a greater number of expanded clones than CD4+.

V gene TRBV5-1 combines with J gene TRBJ1-2; weak D call: TRBD1 (6 bases). The clonotype originates from an adult with an advanced solid tumor such as melanoma, head and neck, liver or kidney cancer. This specimen was CD4+ or CD8+ T cells sorted from blood, taken in a trial of the OX40 agonist ivuxolimab. In nucleotides, the CDR3 is TGCGCCAGCAGCTTGGAGCCGGGGGCTGGTGGCTACACCTTC. As protein: CASSLEPGAGGYTF.